These T cell receptor beta chains were read from a single sample in a study of cytomegalovirus exposure and HLA in healthy donors. Sequencing used immunoSEQ multiplex PCR; TCRdb keeps in-frame clones, though not all of them. The data hold about 140,000 clones, with more than 60% observed a single time. Sequencing was performed on PBMCs. These TCRs come from a man aged 35-49 years in good health and CMV-seronegative. Both conserved end residues are part of each CDR3. The order of the fields is J gene, V gene, D gene, clone size, CDR3 DNA, CDR3 protein. The D gene is left open where the match is weak. Clone size is shown for a subset of rows, as once, few, many or a class of expanded clone.

TRBJ1-1 TRBV30 . once TGTGCCTGGAGAACGGGATCGAACACTGAAGCTTTCTTT CAWRTGSNTEAFF
TRBJ2-2 TRBV9 . . TGTGCCAGCAGCGTAGCTCGGGGGGAGCTGTTTTTT CASSVARGELFF
TRBJ1-1 TRBV5-5 TRBD1 . TGTGCCAGCAGCTTGTCCCCACTCGGACAGGGGGCCGGTGAAGCTTTCTTT CASSLSPLGQGAGEAFF
TRBJ2-7 TRBV6-5 . . TGTGCCAGCAGCCCAAGGGGACACCTATCCTACGAGCAGTACTTC CASSPRGHLSYEQYF
TRBJ2-1 TRBV7-8 . . TGTGCCAGCAGCTTACGTGGAGTTTCCTACAATGAGCAGTTCTTC CASSLRGVSYNEQFF
TRBJ2-7 TRBV28 TRBD1 . TGTGCCAGCAGTTTAGAATCCAGGGGGCGAAGGGATCCCGAGCAGTACTTC CASSLESRGRRDPEQYF
TRBJ2-5 TRBV7-9 TRBD1 . TGTGCCAGCAGCTCCGGGACAGCGACAACCCAGTACTTC CASSSGTATTQYF
TRBJ2-5 TRBV2 TRBD2 . TGTGCCTTTAGAGCGGGGCCGGGGGAGACCCAGTACTTC CAFRAGPGETQYF
TRBJ2-1 TRBV9 . once TGTGCCAGCAGCGTAGTCGGGGTACTGGATGAGCAGTTCTTC CASSVVGVLDEQFF
TRBJ1-1 TRBV6-5 TRBD1 . TGTGCCAGCAGTGGACAGGGGGCGCGAGTAACTGAAGCTTTCTTT CASSGQGARVTEAFF
TRBJ1-2 TRBV5-4 TRBD1 . TGTGCCAGCAGCCTGGAGGGGGCCTATGGCTACACCTTC CASSLEGAYGYTF
TRBJ1-4 TRBV4-2 . once TGTGCCAGCAGCCTACGAGGAGGGGAATCGGAAAAACTGTTTTTT CASSLRGGESEKLFF
TRBJ1-1 TRBV4-3 . . TGCGCCAGCAGAGAGGCGCTACAGGGCCGCGGTGAAGCTTTCTTT CASREALQGRGEAFF
TRBJ1-2 TRBV7-2 . . TGTGCCAGCACCAAGAGGAGGTGTGGCTACACCTTC CASTKRRCGYTF
TRBJ2-7 TRBV11-2 TRBD2 once TGTGCCAGCAGCTCCAATACTCTAGCTCGGGGGGGGTACGAGCAGTACTTC CASSSNTLARGGYEQYF
TRBJ1-1 TRBV6-6 . . TGTGCCAGCAGGGCACAGAACACTGAAGCTTTCTTT CASRAQNTEAFF
TRBJ1-1 TRBV5-1 TRBD1 . TGCGCCAGCTGCATCTTTGGGACAGGGGTCACTGAAGCTTTCTTT CASCIFGTGVTEAFF
TRBJ2-3 TRBV30 . . TGTGCCTGGGACCCTCGCGGAAACAGGGATACGCAGTATTTT CAWDPRGNRDTQYF
TRBJ1-4 TRBV18 . once TGTGCCAGCTCAGGGGGCAGGGACGAAAAACTGTTTTTT CASSGGRDEKLFF
TRBJ1-6 TRBV21-1 . few TGTGCCAGCAGCAAACTAACTTTCCCGGGACAGGGGAAAATTAGCTCCTATAATTCACCCCTCCACTTT CASSKLTFPGQGKISSYNSPLHF
TRBJ1-2 TRBV7-9 TRBD1 . TGTGCCAGCAGCTTCGGGACAGGGTACTATGGCTACACCTTC CASSFGTGYYGYTF
TRBJ2-3 TRBV7-6 TRBD2 . TGTGCCAGCAGCTCCACTAGCGGGGCAACAGATACGCAGTATTTT CASSSTSGATDTQYF
TRBJ2-1 TRBV4-1 . once TGCGCCAGCAGCCAAGATCGAGGCCTGGACGGGAGCTCCTACAATGAGCAGTTCTTC CASSQDRGLDGSSYNEQFF
TRBJ2-1 TRBV4-2 . . TGTGCCAGCAGGCAGACCGGGTCCAGCTTTAACAATGAGCAGTTCTTC CASRQTGSSFNNEQFF
TRBJ1-5 TRBV28 . . TGTGCCAGCAGTTTAACCAGCAGGGGACATCAGCCCCAGCATTTT CASSLTSRGHQPQHF
TRBJ2-7 TRBV11-2 . . TGTGCCAGCAGCTCCGGGACTCCCTCCTACGAGCAGTACTTC CASSSGTPSYEQYF
TRBJ1-2 TRBV9 . . TGTGCCAGCAGCAAAGAGCGGGGGCGGAATGGCTACACCTTC CASSKERGRNGYTF
TRBJ1-1 TRBV5-1 TRBD1 . TGCGCCAGCAGCATCGGGACAGGGGGTCAAGCTTTCTTT CASSIGTGGQAFF
TRBJ1-1 TRBV5-1 . few TGCGCCAGCAGCACTAACAACAGGGCCCCGAACACTGAAGCTTTCTTT CASSTNNRAPNTEAFF
TRBJ1-4 TRBV25-1 . . TGTGCCAGCAGTGAATGGACGGAATTCCTCCGGGGTGAAAAACTGTTTTTT CASSEWTEFLRGEKLFF
TRBJ1-2 TRBV6-5 . . TGTGCCAGCAGGAGGGGGGGAGGCAACTATGGCTACACCTTC CASRRGGGNYGYTF
TRBJ1-2 TRBV2 TRBD1 . TGTGCCAGCAGTATCCGGGACAGGGAGCGGGGGCGGAGGGGCTACACCTTC CASSIRDRERGRRGYTF
TRBJ2-1 TRBV6-9 TRBD2 . TGTGCCAGCAGTTATCTGGGAGGGGAGATCAATGAGCAGTTCTTC CASSYLGGEINEQFF
TRBJ2-5 TRBV25-1 . . TGTGCCAGCAGTCTGCGGGCCTCAGAGACCCAGTACTTC CASSLRASETQYF
TRBJ2-3 TRBV13 TRBD2 . TGTGCCAGCAGCCTCCTAACTAGCGGGGGGGCTGGGGATACGCAGTATTTT CASSLLTSGGAGDTQYF
TRBJ1-1 TRBV19 . few TGTGCCAGTAGTATAAGCGTGAACACTGAAGCTTTCTTT CASSISVNTEAFF
TRBJ1-2 TRBV19 . . TGTGCCAGTAGTATATATGGGACAAACTATGGCTACACCTTC CASSIYGTNYGYTF
TRBJ1-4 TRBV19 TRBD1 . TGTGCCAGTAGTATAGGGCCATTTTTACAGGGGGCAAAGAATGAAAAACTGTTTTTT CASSIGPFLQGAKNEKLFF
TRBJ2-7 TRBV5-6 . . TGTGCCAGCAGCCTGGGGGGGGGCGCCGGGGAGCAGTACTTC CASSLGGGAGEQYF
TRBJ2-7 TRBV27 . few TGTGCCAGCAGCCCGACAGTCTCCTACGAGCAGTACTTC CASSPTVSYEQYF
TRBJ1-1 TRBV2 . few TGTGCCAGCAGTGAAGAGGCGGCGGCTTTCTTT CASSEEAAAFF
TRBJ2-7 TRBV20-1 TRBD1 . TGCAGTGGACAGGGGAATTACGAGCAGTACTTC CSGQGNYEQYF
TRBJ1-4 TRBV5-1 TRBD1 . TGCGCCAGCAGCTTAGGCGACAGGGACGATGAAAAACTGTTTTTT CASSLGDRDDEKLFF
TRBJ2-7 TRBV2 TRBD2 few TGTGCCAGCAGTGAAAGACTAGCGGGGGTATACGAGCAGTACTTC CASSERLAGVYEQYF
TRBJ1-6 TRBV7-3 TRBD1 . TGTGCCAGCAGCGCGACAGGGCCTCCACCCCTCCACTTT CASSATGPPPLHF
TRBJ1-1 TRBV5-1 TRBD1 few TGCGCCAGCAGACGCCCTGGACAGGGGGTGAATGAAGCTTTCTTT CASRRPGQGVNEAFF
TRBJ2-5 TRBV10-2 . . TGCGCCAGCAGTCCTCAGCGGACTCAAGAGACCCAGTACTTC CASSPQRTQETQYF
TRBJ1-2 TRBV5-4 . . TGTGCCAGCAGTTCTGCCGGGACACATAACACCTTC CASSSAGTHNTF
TRBJ2-1 TRBV7-3 TRBD1 . TGTGCCAGCAGCCCTGGGACAGGCGCTTACAATGAGCAGTTCTTC CASSPGTGAYNEQFF
TRBJ1-1 TRBV29-1 . . TGCAGCGTCCGGGACACAGTACTGGGGACTGAAGCTTTCTTT CSVRDTVLGTEAFF
TRBJ2-7 TRBV5-1 . . TGCGCCAGCAGCTTATCCGGCGGGACCTCCTACGAGCAGTACTTC CASSLSGGTSYEQYF
TRBJ2-5 TRBV7-9 . . TGTGCCAGCAGCTTACCCTACGAAGAGACCCAGTACTTC CASSLPYEETQYF
TRBJ2-7 TRBV12-2 . . TGTGCAAGAGGGGGGGAGTGGGGCTCCTACGAGCAGTACTTC CARGGEWGSYEQYF
TRBJ2-2 TRBV9 . . TGTGCCAGCAGCGTTTACAGGGATGGGACCGGGGAGCTGTTTTTT CASSVYRDGTGELFF
TRBJ2-7 TRBV7-2 TRBD2 . TGTGCCAGCAGCCGGACTAGCGGGGGTTACTCCTACGAGCAGTACTTC CASSRTSGGYSYEQYF
TRBJ1-2 TRBV6-5 TRBD1 once TGTGCCAGCCGATTAGGACAGGGGGCCATCTATGGCTACACCTTC CASRLGQGAIYGYTF
TRBJ2-7 TRBV30 TRBD1 . TGTGCCTGGAGTGGAGGGGGCACTCCGAACGAGCAGTACTTC CAWSGGGTPNEQYF